This TCR beta chain was identified in a study of CD8 T cells in ankylosing spondylitis. V lost 0 bases to trimming and J lost 1 base; unmatched junction nucleotides: 2. The CDR3 extends over 15 amino acids. Germline loops: CDR1 LGHDT, CDR2 YNNKEL (reference sequence). Only one count was recorded for this clonotype. The antigen remains unidentified. Scientists made TCR beta libraries using quantitative 5'-RACE with molecular barcodes. TCRdb reprocessed the 5' RACE reads with MiXCR, giving one entry per CDR3 protein. This repertoire shows hundreds of thousands of distinct CDR3 sequences, 12% found once; its top ten account for 6.5% to 7%. The study, taken as a whole, reports: What appeared characteristic of ankylosing spondylitis blood was a TCR beta motif of eight highly homologous variants. From matched ankylosing spondylitis synovial fluid, disease-linked clones were reportedly recovered at significantly enriched levels. Several of the motif variants were reported before in synovial fluid and blood from reactive arthritis.

This chain connects TRBV3-1 to TRBJ1-1; 7 bases agree with TRBD1. The source of this sequence is a male donor with ankylosing spondylitis. Sequencing input: blood, either unsorted or a sorted T cell fraction (not recorded which). CDR3: CASSQDWTGNTEAFF. The CDR3 bases are TGTGCCAGCAGCCAAGATTGGACAGGGAACACTGAAGCTTTCTTT.